The clone carrying this T cell receptor beta chain was seen a few times. What it binds is unknown. 5'RACE template switching generated TCR cDNA, adding a universal primer site and UMIs. TCRdb recomputed calls from the 5' RACE reads with MiXCR, one row per CDR3 protein. The sample lists about 180,000 distinct CDR3 sequences; about 6% were seen once. This sample stems from a study of T cells after yellow fever vaccination. The overall study: For low cell numbers, libraries were made with SMART-Seq v4 Ultra Low Input.

Study-wide findings and caveats: Subsequent booster samples again held most clones from primary vaccination (96% CD4, 88% CD8). Abundant clonotypes from the bulk population could have been carried over as contaminants into FACS-sorted repertoires.

Germline V gene sequence: CDR1 DFQATT, CDR2 SNEGSKA (reference sequence). The CDR3 contains 14 residues. Trimming removed 3 bases at V and 2 bases at J, with 13 bases between. The sequence was obtained from a man younger than 30 who received the YFV17D yellow fever vaccine. The V and J genes are TRBV20-1 and TRBJ2-5; D might be TRBD1 (5 bases). Specimen: CD4+ T cells sorted from PBMCs, collected on the day of the first yellow fever vaccination. The CDR3 reads CSASPLGQQETQYF. In DNA form, the CDR3 reads TGCAGTGCTAGCCCCCTCGGACAACAAGAGACCCAGTACTTC.